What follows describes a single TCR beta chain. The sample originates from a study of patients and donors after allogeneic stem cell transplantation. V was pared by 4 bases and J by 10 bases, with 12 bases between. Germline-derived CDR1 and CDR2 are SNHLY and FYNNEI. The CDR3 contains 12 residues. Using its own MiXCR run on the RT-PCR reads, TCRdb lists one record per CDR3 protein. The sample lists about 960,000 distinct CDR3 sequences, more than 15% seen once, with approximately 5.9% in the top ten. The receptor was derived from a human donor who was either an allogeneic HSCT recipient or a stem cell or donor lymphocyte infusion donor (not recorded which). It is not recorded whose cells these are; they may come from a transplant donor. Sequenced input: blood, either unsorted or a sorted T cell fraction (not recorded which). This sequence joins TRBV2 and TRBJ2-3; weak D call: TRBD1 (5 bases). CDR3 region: CASSGQQNPQYF. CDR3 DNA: TGTGCCAGCAGTGGACAGCAGAACCCGCAGTATTTT.